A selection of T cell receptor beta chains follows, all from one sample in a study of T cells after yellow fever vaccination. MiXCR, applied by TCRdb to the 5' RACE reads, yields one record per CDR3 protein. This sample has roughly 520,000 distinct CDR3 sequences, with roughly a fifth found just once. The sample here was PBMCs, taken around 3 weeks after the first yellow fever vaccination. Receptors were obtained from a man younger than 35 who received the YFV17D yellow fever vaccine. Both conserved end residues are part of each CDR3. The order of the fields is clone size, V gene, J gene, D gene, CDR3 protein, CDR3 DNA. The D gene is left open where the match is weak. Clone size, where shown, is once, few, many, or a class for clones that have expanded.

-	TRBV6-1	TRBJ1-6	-	CASMVSVGANSPHHF	TGTGCCAGCATGGTCTCCGTGGGAGCTAATTCACCCCACCACTTT
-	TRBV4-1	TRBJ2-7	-	CASSQEFRTYEQYF	TGCGCCAGCAGCCAAGAATTCAGGACCTACGAGCAGTACTTC
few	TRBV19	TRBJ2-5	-	CASSPGTLGGFPETQYF	TGTGCCAGTAGTCCGGGAACCCTAGGAGGGTTTCCAGAGACCCAGTACTTC
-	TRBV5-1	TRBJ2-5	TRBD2	CASSLVRGAQETQYF	TGCGCCAGCAGCTTGGTGCGGGGGGCCCAAGAGACCCAGTACTTC
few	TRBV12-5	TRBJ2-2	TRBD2	CASGFLAGKNTGELFF	TGTGCTAGTGGTTTTTTAGCGGGGAAGAACACCGGGGAGCTGTTTTTT
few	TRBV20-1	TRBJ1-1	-	CSDGNTEAFF	TGCAGTGACGGGAACACTGAAGCTTTCTTT
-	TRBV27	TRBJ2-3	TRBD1	CASSHRTGGVGDTQYF	TGTGCCAGCAGTCACCGGACAGGGGGGGTTGGGGATACGCAGTATTTT
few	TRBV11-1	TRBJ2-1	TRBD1	CASSWEGQGALLLYNEQFF	TGTGCCAGCAGCTGGGAGGGACAGGGGGCTCTTCTCCTCTACAATGAGCAGTTCTTC
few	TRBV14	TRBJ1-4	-	CASSQEQGANEKLFF	TGTGCCAGCAGCCAAGAACAGGGAGCTAATGAAAAACTGTTTTTT
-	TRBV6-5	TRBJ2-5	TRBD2	CASSSYGKRGPPQYF	TGTGCCAGCAGTTCCTACGGAAAGCGGGGGCCACCCCAGTACTTC
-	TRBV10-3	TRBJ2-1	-	CAIGEPGPQVF	TGTGCCATCGGTGAACCGGGACCCCAGGTCTTC
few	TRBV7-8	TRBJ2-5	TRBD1	CASSSRQGQTQYF	TGTGCCAGCAGCTCTCGACAGGGGCAGACCCAGTACTTC
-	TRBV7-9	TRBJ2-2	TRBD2	CASSSSKTSGEVGELFF	TGTGCCAGCAGCTCTTCCAAGACTAGCGGGGAGGTCGGGGAGCTGTTTTTT
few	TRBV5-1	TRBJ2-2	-	CASRIRPLNTGELFF	TGCGCCAGCAGAATCAGGCCCCTTAACACCGGGGAGCTGTTTTTT
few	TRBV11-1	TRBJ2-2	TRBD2	CASSTSLAGGGNTGELFF	TGTGCCAGCAGCACCTCCCTAGCGGGGGGCGGCAACACCGGGGAGCTGTTTTTT
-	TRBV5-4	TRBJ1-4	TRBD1	CASSANRGRNEKLFF	TGTGCCAGCAGCGCCAACAGGGGGCGCAATGAAAAACTGTTTTTT
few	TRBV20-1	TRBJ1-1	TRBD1	CSARALLTGASEAFF	TGCAGTGCTAGAGCACTACTGACAGGGGCCTCCGAAGCTTTCTTT
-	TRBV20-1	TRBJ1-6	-	CSARDVVSGNSPLHF	TGCAGTGCTAGAGATGTGGTATCCGGGAATTCACCCCTCCACTTT
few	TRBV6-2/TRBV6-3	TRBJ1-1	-	CASSQNFDRNGGAFF	TGTGCCAGCAGTCAAAACTTTGACAGGAACGGAGGAGCTTTCTTT
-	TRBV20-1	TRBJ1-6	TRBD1	CSASPQGASWNSPLHF	TGCAGTGCTTCACCACAGGGGGCAAGTTGGAATTCACCCCTCCACTTT